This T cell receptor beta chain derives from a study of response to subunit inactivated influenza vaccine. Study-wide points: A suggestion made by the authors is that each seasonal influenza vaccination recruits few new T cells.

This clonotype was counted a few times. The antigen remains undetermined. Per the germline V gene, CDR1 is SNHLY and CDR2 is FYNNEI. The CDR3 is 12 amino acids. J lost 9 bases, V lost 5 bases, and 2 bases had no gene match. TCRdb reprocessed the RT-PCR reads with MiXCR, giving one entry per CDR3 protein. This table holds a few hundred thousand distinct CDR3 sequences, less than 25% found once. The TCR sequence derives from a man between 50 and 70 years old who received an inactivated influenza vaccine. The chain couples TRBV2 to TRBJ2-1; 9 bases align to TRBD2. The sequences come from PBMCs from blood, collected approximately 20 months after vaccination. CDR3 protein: CASSLAGVEQFF. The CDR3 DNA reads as TGTGCCAGCAGTTTAGCGGGAGTTGAGCAGTTCTTC.